This T cell receptor beta chain was recorded in a study of CD8+ T cells in alopecia areata. Treatment in this sample: oral pan-JAK inhibitor, 5-10 mg twice daily. Both peripheral blood and punch biopsies of lesional scalp skin were obtained from patients who had alopecia areata. Researchers picked out CD4+ and CD8+ T cells from PBMCs by sorting. The CDR3 length is 14 residues. V lost 6 bases and J 3 bases, leaving 11 bases between the germline ends. From germline, CDR1 is LNHDA and CDR2 SQIVND (reference sequence). TCR sequencing used cDNA made by reverse transcription of extracted RNA. Assay used: immunoSEQ multiplex PCR; TCRdb lists only in-frame clones, some missing. The profile shows 100,000 to 140,000 clones, 84% of them singletons. Points on this clone: What it binds is unknown.

The study, taken as a whole, reports: Clonality was higher in lesional than normal scalp, especially in alopecia totalis/universalis. Expanded CD8+ clones among the top 100, and scalp clonality, were significantly decreased by tofacitinib.

Sequencing used CD8+ T cells sorted from blood, obtained at week 24, from a patient treated with tofacitinib. This rearrangement joins TRBV19 to TRBJ2-2; D is possibly TRBD2 (6 bases). This clonotype was obtained from a human donor with alopecia areata. DNA for the CDR3: TGTGCCAGTAGATTCGGGGGTCACACCGGGGAGCTGTTTTTT. Its translation: CASRFGGHTGELFF.